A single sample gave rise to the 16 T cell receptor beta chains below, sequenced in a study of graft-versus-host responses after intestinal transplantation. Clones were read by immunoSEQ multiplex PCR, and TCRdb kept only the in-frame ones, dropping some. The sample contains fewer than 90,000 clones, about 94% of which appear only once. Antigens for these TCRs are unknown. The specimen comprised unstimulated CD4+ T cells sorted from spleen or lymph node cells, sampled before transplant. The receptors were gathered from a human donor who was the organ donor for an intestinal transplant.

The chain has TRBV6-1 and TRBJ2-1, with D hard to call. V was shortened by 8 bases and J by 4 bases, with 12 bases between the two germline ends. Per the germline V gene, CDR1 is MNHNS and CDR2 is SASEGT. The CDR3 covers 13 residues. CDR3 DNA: TGTGCCAGCTCCCGAATTGCGTACAATGAGCAGTTCTTC. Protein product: CASSRIAYNEQFF.

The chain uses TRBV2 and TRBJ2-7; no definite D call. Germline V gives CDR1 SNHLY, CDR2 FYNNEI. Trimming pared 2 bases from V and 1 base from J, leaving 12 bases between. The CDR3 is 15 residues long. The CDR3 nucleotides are TGTGCCAGCAGTGAAAATGGCAGACTTTCCTACGAGCAGTACTTC. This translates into CASSENGRLSYEQYF.

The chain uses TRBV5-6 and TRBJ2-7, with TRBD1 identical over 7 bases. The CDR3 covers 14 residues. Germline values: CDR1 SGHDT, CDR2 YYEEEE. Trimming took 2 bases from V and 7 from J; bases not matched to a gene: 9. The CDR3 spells CASSLQMTGFEQYF. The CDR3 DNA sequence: TGTGCCAGCAGCTTACAAATGACAGGGTTTGAGCAGTACTTC. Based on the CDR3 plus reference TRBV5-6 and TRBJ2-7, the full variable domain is DAGVTQSPTHLIKTRGQQVTLRCSPKSGHDTVSWYQQALGQGPQFIFQYYEEEERQRGNFPDRFSGHQFPNYSSELNVNALLLGDSALYLCASSLQMTGFEQYFGPGTRLTVT.

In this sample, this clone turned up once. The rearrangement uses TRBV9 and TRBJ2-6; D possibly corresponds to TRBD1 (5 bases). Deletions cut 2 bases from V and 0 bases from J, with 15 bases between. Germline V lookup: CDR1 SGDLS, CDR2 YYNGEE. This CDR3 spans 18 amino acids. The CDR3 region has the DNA TGTGCCAGCAGCGTTAGAGACAGACTCGACTCTGGGGCCAACGTCCTGACTTTC. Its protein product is CASSVRDRLDSGANVLTF.

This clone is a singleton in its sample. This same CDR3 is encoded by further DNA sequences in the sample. CDR3 in DNA: TGTGCCAGCAGTTACTCGAGAGGGAATGAGCAGTTCTTC. Translating it yields CASSYSRGNEQFF. The chain employs TRBV6-6 and TRBJ2-1; D perhaps matches TRBD2 (5 bases). Germline values: CDR1 MNHNY, CDR2 SVGAGI (reference sequence). V lost 0 bases and J lost 7, with 7 bases in between. The CDR3 contains 13 residues.

The CDR3 DNA reads as TGTGCCAGCAGGGGTAAAGCTGACAGGGGGGTTGAAGCTTTCTTT. Residues: CASRGKADRGVEAFF. The chain links TRBV6-5 to TRBJ1-1; 9 nucleotides match TRBD1. CDR3 length equals 15 residues. CDR1 is MNHEY, CDR2 SVGAGI, per germline. J gave up 7 bases and V 6 bases, and 12 bases lay outside the gene matches.

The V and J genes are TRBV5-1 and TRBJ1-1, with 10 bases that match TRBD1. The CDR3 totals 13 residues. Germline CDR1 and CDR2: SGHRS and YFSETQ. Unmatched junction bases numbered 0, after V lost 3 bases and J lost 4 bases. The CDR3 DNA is TGCGCCAGCAGCTGGGACAGGGGCACTGAAGCTTTCTTT. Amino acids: CASSWDRGTEAFF.

The CDR3 loop is CASRREAAGGHEQFF. Written as DNA, the CDR3 is TGTGCCAGCAGAAGGGAGGCGGCAGGGGGGCATGAGCAGTTCTTC. The rearrangement uses TRBV11-3 and TRBJ2-1; maybe TRBD1 (7 bases). The length of the CDR3 is 15 residues. CDR1 and CDR2 from the germline V gene are SGHNT and YENEEA. The V and J ends lost 6 bases and 8 bases respectively, with 20 bases between them.

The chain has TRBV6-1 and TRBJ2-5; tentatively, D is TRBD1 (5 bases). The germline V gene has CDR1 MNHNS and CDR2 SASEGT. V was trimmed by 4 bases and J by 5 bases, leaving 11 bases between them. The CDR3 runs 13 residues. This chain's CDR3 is CASSVGPGETQYF. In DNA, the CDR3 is TGTGCCAGCAGTGTTGGACCAGGGGAGACCCAGTACTTC.

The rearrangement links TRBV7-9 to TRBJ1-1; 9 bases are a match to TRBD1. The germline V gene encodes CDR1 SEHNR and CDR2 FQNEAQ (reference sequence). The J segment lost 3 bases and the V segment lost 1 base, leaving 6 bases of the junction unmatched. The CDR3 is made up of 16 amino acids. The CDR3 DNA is TGTGCCAGCAGCTTAGATGAGGGACAGGGCCACACTGAAGCTTTCTTT. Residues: CASSLDEGQGHTEAFF.

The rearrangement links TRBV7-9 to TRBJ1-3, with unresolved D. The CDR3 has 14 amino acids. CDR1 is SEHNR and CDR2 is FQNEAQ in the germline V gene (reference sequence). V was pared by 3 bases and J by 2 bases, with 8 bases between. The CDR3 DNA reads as TGTGCCAGCAGCTTCAGGAGCCCTGGAAACACCATATATTTT. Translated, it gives CASSFRSPGNTIYF.

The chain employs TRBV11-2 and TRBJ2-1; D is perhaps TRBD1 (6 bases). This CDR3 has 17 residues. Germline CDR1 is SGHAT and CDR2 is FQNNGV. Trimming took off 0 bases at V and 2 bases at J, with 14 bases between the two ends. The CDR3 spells CASSLDPPRGTYNEQFF. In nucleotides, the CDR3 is TGTGCCAGCAGCTTAGATCCACCTAGGGGGACCTACAATGAGCAGTTCTTC.

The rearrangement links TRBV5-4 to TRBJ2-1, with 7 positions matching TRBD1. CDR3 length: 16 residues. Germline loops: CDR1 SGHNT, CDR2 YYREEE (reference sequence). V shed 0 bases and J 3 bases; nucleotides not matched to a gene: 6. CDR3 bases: TGTGCCAGCAGCTTGGGACGGGACAGAGACTACAATGAGCAGTTCTTC. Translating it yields CASSLGRDRDYNEQFF.

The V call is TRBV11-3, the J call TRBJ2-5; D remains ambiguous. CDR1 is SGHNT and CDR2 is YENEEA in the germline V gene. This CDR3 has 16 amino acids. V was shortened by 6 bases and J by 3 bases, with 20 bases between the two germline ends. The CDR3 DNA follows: TGTGCCAGCAGTAATAGCTGGGTAAACTATAAAGAGACCCAGTACTTC. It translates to CASSNSWVNYKETQYF. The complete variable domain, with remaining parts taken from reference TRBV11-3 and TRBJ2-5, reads EAGVVQSPRYKIIEKKQPVAFWCNPISGHNTLYWYLQNLGQGPELLIRYENEEAVDDSQLPKDRFSAERLKGVDSTLKIQPAELGDSAVYLCASSNSWVNYKETQYFGPGTRLLVL.

In nucleotides, the CDR3 is TGCGCCAGCAGCCAGAACAGGGGCACCGGGGAGCTGTTTTTT. As protein: CASSQNRGTGELFF. The chain recombines TRBV4-1 with TRBJ2-2, with 7 nucleotides matching TRBD1. V shed 3 bases and J 4 bases; nucleotides not matched to a gene: 2. The CDR3 length is 14 residues. The V gene's germline CDR1 is MGHRA and CDR2 YSYEKL.

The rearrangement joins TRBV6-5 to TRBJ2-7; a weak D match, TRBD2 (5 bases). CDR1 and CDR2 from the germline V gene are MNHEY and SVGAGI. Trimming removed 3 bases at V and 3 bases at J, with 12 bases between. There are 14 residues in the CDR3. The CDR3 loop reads CASSYSGELYEQYF. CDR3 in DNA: TGTGCCAGCAGTTATTCCGGGGAGCTCTACGAGCAGTACTTC.